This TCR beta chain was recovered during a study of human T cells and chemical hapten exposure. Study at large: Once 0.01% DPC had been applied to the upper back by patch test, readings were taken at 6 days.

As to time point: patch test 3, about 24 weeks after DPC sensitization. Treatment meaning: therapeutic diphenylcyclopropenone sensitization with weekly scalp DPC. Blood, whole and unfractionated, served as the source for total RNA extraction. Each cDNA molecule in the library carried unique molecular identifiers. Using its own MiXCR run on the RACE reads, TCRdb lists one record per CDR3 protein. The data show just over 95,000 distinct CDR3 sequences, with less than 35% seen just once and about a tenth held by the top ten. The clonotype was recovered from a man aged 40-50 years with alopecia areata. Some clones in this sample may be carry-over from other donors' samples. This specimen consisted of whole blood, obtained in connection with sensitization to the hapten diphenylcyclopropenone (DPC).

The DNA of the CDR3 is TGTGCCAGCAGTGGATGGACAGGGGGCATAAGCAATCAGCCCCAGCATTTT. The encoded protein is CASSGWTGGISNQPQHF. V and J are TRBV6-6 and TRBJ1-5, with TRBD1 matching over 11 bases. Germline CDR1 is MNHNY and CDR2 is SVGAGI (reference sequence). Trimming took 5 bases from V and 1 from J; bases not matched to a gene: 7. The CDR3 has 17 residues.